This T cell receptor beta chain was profiled in a study of OX40 agonist ivuxolimab in advanced cancers. The CDR3 sequence is 15 residues long. Germline-derived CDR1 and CDR2 are LNHDA and SQIVND (reference sequence). V gave up 4 bases and J gave up 2 bases; unmatched junction bases: 2. Clones were read by immunoSEQ multiplex PCR, and TCRdb kept only the in-frame ones, dropping some. Of 73,000 or so clones detected, around 85% appear once; the ten largest clones hold about 0.6%. The sequence was collected from an adult with an advanced solid tumor such as melanoma, head and neck, liver or kidney cancer. Specimen: CD4+ or CD8+ T cells sorted from blood, collected in a trial of the OX40 agonist ivuxolimab. V gene TRBV19 combines with J gene TRBJ2-6; TRBD1 matches 7 bases. CDR3 nucleotides: TGTGCCAGTAGTAGGACAGGAGCTGGGGCCAACGTCCTGACTTTC. Translation gives CASSRTGAGANVLTF.